The rows below give T cell receptor beta chains drawn from one sample of a study of T cells in Graves' hyperthyroidism and ophthalmopathy. TCRdb ran MiXCR on the multiplex PCR reads and lists one entry per CDR3 protein. The data hold 250,000 to 400,000 distinct CDR3 sequences, with roughly an eighth observed a single time. The source material was blood. These TCRs come from a woman aged 40 to 49 with Graves' ophthalmopathy. CDR3s include the opening cysteine and the closing phenylalanine or tryptophan. D genes are given only for firm matches. Clone size is given for some rows only: seen once, a few or many times, or a class if the clone is expanded.

D gene	J gene	clone size	V gene	CDR3 protein	CDR3 DNA
TRBD2	TRBJ2-2	few	TRBV20-1	CSASPSGRGTGELFF	TGCAGTGCATCTCCTAGCGGGAGGGGCACCGGGGAGCTGTTTTTT
.	TRBJ2-4	many	TRBV28	CASSLLTSSKNIQYF	TGTGCCAGCAGCCTTTTAACCTCCAGCAAAAACATTCAGTACTTC
.	TRBJ2-4	many	TRBV10-3	CAISPQGGQYIQYF	TGTGCCATCAGTCCTCAGGGGGGTCAATACATTCAGTACTTC
TRBD1	TRBJ2-7	many	TRBV20-1	CSARQTGGEQYF	TGCAGTGCTAGACAGACAGGGGGCGAGCAGTACTTC
.	TRBJ2-2	few	TRBV7-2	CASSSGQGRTGELFF	TGTGCCAGCAGCTCGGGTCAGGGTCGAACCGGGGAGCTGTTTTTT
.	TRBJ2-3	many	TRBV28	CASSVRVDTQYF	TGTGCCAGCAGCGTCAGGGTAGATACGCAGTATTTT
TRBD2	TRBJ2-3	many	TRBV2	CASSDPTRTSGEGTQYF	TGTGCCAGCAGTGACCCCACCCGGACTAGCGGGGAAGGCACGCAGTATTTT
TRBD1	TRBJ1-2	.	TRBV12-3/TRBV12-4	CASSRENRGYYTF	TGTGCCAGCAGCCGAGAGAACAGGGGATACTACACCTTC
.	TRBJ1-1	many	TRBV7-9	CASSPRIETGSMNTEAFF	TGTGCCAGCAGTCCACGAATCGAGACAGGATCCATGAACACTGAAGCTTTCTTT
.	TRBJ1-5	few	TRBV20-1	CSARAGLVNQPQHF	TGCAGTGCTAGGGCGGGTCTCGTAAATCAGCCCCAGCATTTT
.	TRBJ2-7	.	TRBV7-9	CASSLELFYEQYF	TGTGCCAGCAGCTTAGAGTTGTTCTACGAGCAGTACTTC
.	TRBJ1-1	many	TRBV19	CASSFLPGRTRTEAFF	TGTGCCAGTAGTTTCCTCCCGGGACGAACCCGCACTGAAGCTTTCTTT
.	TRBJ1-2	many	TRBV5-6	CASSPGAYGYTF	TGTGCCAGCAGCCCGGGAGCCTATGGCTACACCTTC
.	TRBJ1-1	many	TRBV5-1	CASSLFAGGDTEAFF	TGCGCCAGCAGCTTATTTGCGGGTGGGGACACTGAAGCTTTCTTT
TRBD1	TRBJ1-2	many	TRBV6-1	CASKLGQGHGYTF	TGTGCCAGCAAGCTTGGACAGGGCCATGGCTACACCTTC
.	TRBJ2-1	.	TRBV15	CATSRVELVNEQFF	TGTGCCACCAGCAGAGTGGAATTAGTCAATGAGCAGTTCTTC
TRBD1	TRBJ1-2	many	TRBV20-1	CSARGQSRYTF	TGCAGTGCTAGGGGACAGAGTCGCTACACCTTC
TRBD2	TRBJ2-4	.	TRBV3-1	CASSSSGGAKNIQYF	TGTGCCAGCAGCTCTAGCGGGGGGGCCAAAAACATTCAGTACTTC
TRBD2	TRBJ2-1	.	TRBV5-6	CASSLARVAGGYNEQFF	TGTGCCAGCAGCTTGGCTCGGGTAGCGGGGGGCTACAATGAGCAGTTCTTC
TRBD1	TRBJ2-1	many	TRBV11-2	CASSRQGYNEQFF	TGTGCCAGCAGCCGACAGGGATACAATGAGCAGTTCTTC
.	TRBJ2-1	few	TRBV5-1	CASSFRDGSYNEQFF	TGCGCCAGCAGCTTTCGGGATGGCTCCTACAATGAGCAGTTCTTC
TRBD2	TRBJ2-1	once	TRBV25-1	CASSESGGRVDNEQFF	TGTGCCAGCAGTGAATCTGGCGGGAGGGTGGACAATGAGCAGTTCTTC
.	TRBJ1-5	.	TRBV7-2	CASRTGPNTGEPQHF	TGTGCCAGCAGAACAGGGCCGAACACCGGGGAGCCCCAGCATTTT
.	TRBJ2-7	many	TRBV28	CASSLAQNYEQYF	TGTGCCAGCAGTTTAGCACAGAACTACGAGCAGTACTTC
.	TRBJ2-3	.	TRBV11-3	CASSLGPQGSQYF	TGTGCCAGCAGCTTAGGTCCGCAGGGATCGCAGTATTTT
TRBD1	TRBJ1-6	few	TRBV30	CAWLGQAPNSPLHF	TGTGCCTGGCTCGGACAGGCCCCGAATTCACCCCTCCACTTT
TRBD1	TRBJ2-6	.	TRBV9	CASSVGAGQGALGANVLTF	TGTGCCAGCAGCGTAGGGGCCGGACAGGGGGCGCTTGGGGCCAACGTCCTGACTTTC
.	TRBJ2-5	many	TRBV6-5	CASSYRGRHLQETQYF	TGTGCCAGCAGTTACCGGGGACGCCACCTCCAAGAGACCCAGTACTTC
.	TRBJ2-7	.	TRBV27	CASSFSSGLSYEQYF	TGTGCCAGCAGTTTCTCATCAGGGCTGTCCTACGAGCAGTACTTC
TRBD1	TRBJ2-1	.	TRBV5-1	CASSTRTGINNEQFF	TGCGCCAGCAGCACTAGGACAGGGATCAACAATGAGCAGTTCTTC
.	TRBJ2-5	few	TRBV20-1	CSAPNQETQYF	TGCAGTGCCCCAAACCAAGAGACCCAGTACTTC
TRBD2	TRBJ2-2	.	TRBV20-1	CSASPGRPGELFF	TGCAGTGCTAGTCCCGGGAGGCCCGGGGAGCTGTTTTTT
TRBD1	TRBJ1-6	many	TRBV11-1	CASTGTGGNSPLHF	TGTGCCAGCACCGGGACAGGAGGGAATTCACCCCTCCACTTT
TRBD2	TRBJ2-1	.	TRBV6-1	CASSATLAGYNEQFF	TGTGCCAGCAGTGCCACCCTAGCGGGGTACAATGAGCAGTTCTTC
TRBD2	TRBJ2-5	many	TRBV7-7	CASSWLAGPHQETQYF	TGTGCTAGCAGCTGGCTAGCGGGACCACACCAAGAGACCCAGTACTTC
TRBD1	TRBJ1-1	.	TRBV7-9	CASASLQGSPGTEAFF	TGTGCCAGCGCCAGCTTACAGGGGTCCCCGGGCACTGAAGCTTTCTTT
.	TRBJ2-2	.	TRBV2	CASSFSLQNTGELFF	TGTGCCAGCAGCTTCAGCCTTCAGAACACCGGGGAGCTGTTTTTT
.	TRBJ2-7	many	TRBV5-5	CASSFSAGDEQYF	TGTGCCAGCAGCTTTTCTGCAGGGGACGAGCAGTACTTC
.	TRBJ2-1	many	TRBV6-5	CASSSTGGNYNEQFF	TGTGCCAGCAGTTCTACGGGGGGCAACTACAATGAGCAGTTCTTC
.	TRBJ1-1	many	TRBV15	CATSRDSGLNTEAFF	TGTGCCACCAGCAGAGATAGTGGGTTGAACACTGAAGCTTTCTTT
TRBD2	TRBJ2-3	many	TRBV29-1	CSVDLAGVITDTQYF	TGCAGCGTTGACCTAGCGGGAGTGATCACAGATACGCAGTATTTT
.	TRBJ1-2	few	TRBV3-1	CASSQTAGRGRGGYTF	TGTGCCAGCAGCCAAACGGCGGGACGGGGGAGAGGAGGCTACACCTTC